The rows below give T cell receptor beta chains drawn from one sample of a study of cytomegalovirus exposure and HLA in healthy donors. Clones were read by immunoSEQ multiplex PCR, and TCRdb kept only the in-frame ones, dropping some. This table holds approximately 110,000 clones. The sequencing sample was made of PBMCs. All receptors derive from a man aged 35 to 55 in good health and CMV-seronegative. Both conserved end residues are part of each CDR3. Not all rows give a size; the values are once, few, many and, for expanded clones, a class.

v_call: TRBV13
cdr3_length: 17
clone_size: .
j_call: TRBJ1-2
cdr3_aa: CASSLGASGSSNYGYTF

v_call: TRBV6-4
cdr3_length: 16
clone_size: medium-sized
j_call: TRBJ2-1
cdr3_aa: CASSDSAGRPGDEQFF

v_call: TRBV10-3
cdr3_length: 16
clone_size: .
j_call: TRBJ2-1
cdr3_aa: CAISERDRVGYNEQFF

v_call: TRBV7-8
cdr3_length: 14
clone_size: .
j_call: TRBJ2-1
cdr3_aa: CASSAPTGGNEQFF

v_call: TRBV4-3
cdr3_length: 17
clone_size: .
j_call: TRBJ1-2
cdr3_aa: CASSQERLGQGRDGYTF

v_call: TRBV19
cdr3_length: 14
clone_size: .
j_call: TRBJ2-1
cdr3_aa: CASRTEGSYNEQFF

v_call: TRBV19
cdr3_length: 13
clone_size: .
j_call: TRBJ1-2
cdr3_aa: CASSRRWDYGYTF

v_call: TRBV7-9
cdr3_length: 18
clone_size: .
j_call: TRBJ2-2
cdr3_aa: CASSPRRTSGPNTGELFF

v_call: TRBV6-5
cdr3_length: 12
clone_size: .
j_call: TRBJ2-7
cdr3_aa: CATGQVADEQYF

v_call: TRBV7-3
cdr3_length: 17
clone_size: .
j_call: TRBJ2-1
cdr3_aa: CASSLRRLSGSLDEQFF

v_call: TRBV2
cdr3_length: 14
clone_size: .
j_call: TRBJ1-6
cdr3_aa: CASSDWAANSPLHF

v_call: TRBV5-4
cdr3_length: 14
clone_size: .
j_call: TRBJ2-7
cdr3_aa: CASSKGQASYEQYF

v_call: TRBV27
cdr3_length: 15
clone_size: .
j_call: TRBJ2-3
cdr3_aa: CASSLISGSTDTQYF

v_call: TRBV4-3
cdr3_length: 14
clone_size: .
j_call: TRBJ1-5
cdr3_aa: CASSQDLEVQPQHF

v_call: TRBV7-2
cdr3_length: 16
clone_size: .
j_call: TRBJ2-3
cdr3_aa: CASSPRTSGSTDTQYF

v_call: TRBV18
cdr3_length: 16
clone_size: .
j_call: TRBJ2-2
cdr3_aa: CASSPPDGANTGELFF

v_call: TRBV30
cdr3_length: 15
clone_size: .
j_call: TRBJ2-2
cdr3_aa: CAWSVSRITTGELFF

v_call: TRBV2
cdr3_length: 14
clone_size: .
j_call: TRBJ2-7
cdr3_aa: CASKLEGGPYEQYF

v_call: TRBV2
cdr3_length: 13
clone_size: .
j_call: TRBJ1-1
cdr3_aa: CASSIQGHTEAFF

v_call: TRBV4-1
cdr3_length: 16
clone_size: .
j_call: TRBJ2-7
cdr3_aa: CASSRSQGQNSYEQYF

v_call: TRBV6-5
cdr3_length: 13
clone_size: .
j_call: TRBJ2-5
cdr3_aa: CASSSWLRETQYF

v_call: TRBV2
cdr3_length: 14
clone_size: .
j_call: TRBJ1-3
cdr3_aa: CANKQGTTGNTIYF

v_call: TRBV6-5
cdr3_length: 16
clone_size: .
j_call: TRBJ2-2
cdr3_aa: CASSYSGTTDTGELFF

v_call: TRBV5-1
cdr3_length: 16
clone_size: .
j_call: TRBJ1-4
cdr3_aa: CASSLAGSRGNEKLFF

v_call: TRBV30
cdr3_length: 13
clone_size: .
j_call: TRBJ1-1
cdr3_aa: CAWSVQGRTEAFF

v_call: TRBV21-1
cdr3_length: 12
clone_size: .
j_call: TRBJ1-4
cdr3_aa: CASSRHLEKLFF

v_call: TRBV5-1
cdr3_length: 13
clone_size: .
j_call: TRBJ2-7
cdr3_aa: CASSLEGSYEQYF

v_call: TRBV10-1
cdr3_length: 18
clone_size: .
j_call: TRBJ2-6
cdr3_aa: CASSFGLAGGPGANVLTF

v_call: TRBV30
cdr3_length: 13
clone_size: .
j_call: TRBJ1-3
cdr3_aa: CAWKKTGLYTIYF

v_call: TRBV25-1
cdr3_length: 13
clone_size: .
j_call: TRBJ2-7
cdr3_aa: CASRSGQTYEQYF

v_call: TRBV7-9
cdr3_length: 15
clone_size: .
j_call: TRBJ2-1
cdr3_aa: CASSLGGPSYNEQFF

v_call: TRBV10-1
cdr3_length: 13
clone_size: .
j_call: TRBJ1-2
cdr3_aa: CASSERVNYGYTF

v_call: TRBV15
cdr3_length: 14
clone_size: .
j_call: TRBJ2-2
cdr3_aa: CATSRTPNTGELFF

v_call: TRBV18
cdr3_length: 15
clone_size: .
j_call: TRBJ1-1
cdr3_aa: CASSYPGQRGTEAFF

v_call: TRBV18
cdr3_length: 13
clone_size: .
j_call: TRBJ1-5
cdr3_aa: CASSPGGNQPQHF

v_call: TRBV6-6
cdr3_length: 15
clone_size: .
j_call: TRBJ2-5
cdr3_aa: CASSYDPGQGKTQYF

v_call: TRBV13
cdr3_length: 14
clone_size: .
j_call: TRBJ2-5
cdr3_aa: CASSLRGVYETQYF